The T cell receptor beta chain under discussion was sequenced for a study of blood T cells in healthy people across ages. Study-wide points: Unsorted PBMCs prevented conclusive naive versus antigen-experienced comparison.

In regard to this clonotype: Its target is not known.

The use of a sample-barcoded 5' primer and a J-beta primer mix characterized a second PCR of roughly 6 to 11 cycles. TCRdb processed the 5' RACE reads anew with MiXCR; each CDR3 protein has one entry. The table lists 1 million or so distinct CDR3 sequences, 45% of them singletons. Per the germline V gene, CDR1 is LGHDT and CDR2 is YNNKEL (reference sequence). The CDR3 runs to 14 residues. With V trimmed by 4 bases and J by 9 bases, 7 bases remained unmatched. This receptor was obtained from a woman aged 55-70 years in good health. The chain carries TRBV3-1 and TRBJ2-1, with TRBD2 matching over 9 bases. The specimen sequenced was blood. CDR3 region: CASSPPAGGVEQFF. CDR3 DNA sequence: TGTGCCAGCAGCCCCCCAGCGGGAGGAGTTGAGCAGTTCTTC.